These T cell receptor beta chains were read from a single sample in a study of vaccination effects on CD4 cells after COVID-19. Assay: immunoSEQ multiplex PCR; the TCRdb copy retains only in-frame clones and omits some. The sample includes some 47,000 clones, about 70% of them seen just once. The antigens for these receptors are not known. The sample in question was CD4+ T cells from PBMCs cultured without peptide, obtained after COVID-19 vaccination. Receptor source: a human donor who received a COVID-19 vaccine. The CDR3 runs from the conserved cysteine through the conserved F or W. Each record gives: clone size, J gene, D gene, V gene, CDR3 DNA, CDR3 protein. The D gene is left open where the match is weak. Expanded clones get a size class; other rows say once, few or many, or leave the size out.

>NA|TRBJ2-7|TRBD1|TRBV27
TGTGCCAGCAGTCCAAGACAGGGCAACCACGAGCAGTACTTC
CASSPRQGNHEQYF
>once|TRBJ1-2|NA|TRBV25-1
TGTGCCAGCAGTGAGACGAATGGCTACACCTTC
CASSETNGYTF
>few|TRBJ2-5|TRBD1|TRBV5-4
TGTGCCAGCAGCTCGGGACAGGGGTTTCAAGAGACCCAGTACTTC
CASSSGQGFQETQYF
>few|TRBJ1-6|NA|TRBV30
TGTGCCTGGAGTGAACAGGGCCAATCACCCCTCCACTTT
CAWSEQGQSPLHF
>once|TRBJ2-4|NA|TRBV19
TGTGCCAGCTCAGCCAAAAACATTCAGTACTTC
CASSAKNIQYF
>NA|TRBJ2-7|NA|TRBV20-1
TGCAGTGCTAGTCGACCCGGGAGTATCTACGAGCAGTACTTC
CSASRPGSIYEQYF
>few|TRBJ2-7|TRBD1|TRBV25-1
TGTGCCAGCAGTGATGGTAACAGGGGTTCCTACGAGCAGTACTTC
CASSDGNRGSYEQYF
>NA|TRBJ2-5|TRBD2|TRBV29-1
TGCAGCACAAGCCCTAGCGGGAAGGAAACCCAGTACTTC
CSTSPSGKETQYF
>NA|TRBJ2-7|NA|TRBV18
TGTGCCAGCTCACCAGCCGCGGCAGGGACCTACGAGCAGTACTTC
CASSPAAAGTYEQYF
>NA|TRBJ1-1|NA|TRBV5-6
TGTGCCAGCAGCACCCGGTCGGTGAACACTGAAGCTTTCTTT
CASSTRSVNTEAFF
>NA|TRBJ1-4|NA|TRBV18
TGTGCCAGCTCACCCAGTAACTCGGCGACTAATGAAAAACTGTTTTTT
CASSPSNSATNEKLFF
>NA|TRBJ2-3|TRBD2|TRBV27
TGTGCCAGCAGGCTGGGACTAGCGGGGGATACGCAGTATTTT
CASRLGLAGDTQYF
>NA|TRBJ2-3|NA|TRBV5-1
TGCGCCAGCAGCTCTATGGGTAGTCATAGCACAGATACGCAGTATTTT
CASSSMGSHSTDTQYF
>NA|TRBJ2-2|TRBD2|TRBV19
TGTGCCAGTAGTGGCGCGGGAGGGTGGGCCGGGGAGCTGTTTTTT
CASSGAGGWAGELFF
>NA|TRBJ1-2|TRBD1|TRBV5-4
TGTGCCAGCAGCTTGGAGGGTGGGACAGGCGTTTACTATGGCTACACCTTC
CASSLEGGTGVYYGYTF
>NA|TRBJ1-2|NA|TRBV29-1
TGCAGCGCCGAGCAGGGAGGCTACACCTTC
CSAEQGGYTF
>NA|TRBJ2-5|NA|TRBV2
TGTGCCAGCAGTGAAAGCGTGCAAGAGACCCAGTACTTC
CASSESVQETQYF
>once|TRBJ1-5|NA|TRBV19
TGTGCCAGTAGTAAGCGACTTGGCAATCAGCCCCAGCATTTT
CASSKRLGNQPQHF
>NA|TRBJ1-2|TRBD1|TRBV15
TGTGCCACCAGCAGAGGGACAGGGGGCGTTCATGGCTACACCTTC
CATSRGTGGVHGYTF
>NA|TRBJ1-4|NA|TRBV5-6
TGTGCCAGCAGCTGGGCCGGACGGACAGCGAATGAAGGGGAACTGTTTTTT
CASSWAGRTANEGELFF
>NA|TRBJ2-5|NA|TRBV12-3/TRBV12-4
TGTGCCAGCAGTTTTCGAGGGAAAGAGACCCAGTACTTC
CASSFRGKETQYF
>NA|TRBJ1-2|NA|TRBV19
TGTGCCAGTAGTATGGGAGGGAACTATGGCTACACCTTC
CASSMGGNYGYTF
>once|TRBJ2-1|TRBD2|TRBV4-2
TGTGCCAGCAGCCAAGTCGCAGCGGGGGGGACCAATGAGCAGTTCTTC
CASSQVAAGGTNEQFF
>few|TRBJ1-3|NA|TRBV12-3/TRBV12-4
TGTGCCAGCAGTTTCGGGACAACGAACACCATATATTTT
CASSFGTTNTIYF
>NA|TRBJ2-2|NA|TRBV23-1
TGCGCCAGCAGTCGCCCTTCAGGGAGTGACAGCGGAGCCGGGGAGCTGTTTTTT
CASSRPSGSDSGAGELFF
>NA|TRBJ2-5|NA|TRBV25-1
TGTGCCAGCGGTCGCCGGACCGGGGAGACCCAGTACTTC
CASGRRTGETQYF
>NA|TRBJ2-5|NA|TRBV6-6
TGTGCCAGCACTCCAGCGGATAAGACCCAGTACTTC
CASTPADKTQYF
>NA|TRBJ2-7|TRBD2|TRBV3-1/TRBV3-2
TGTGCCAGCAGCCAAGGGGCGGGGGGGCCCTCCTACGAGCAGTACTTC
CASSQGAGGPSYEQYF
>once|TRBJ2-7|TRBD1|TRBV6-5
TGTGCCAGCAGTCTACAGGGGCATCTCTACGAGCAGTACTTC
CASSLQGHLYEQYF
>NA|TRBJ2-3|NA|TRBV5-6
TGTGCCAGCAGCTTTTCCAGAAGTATAAACACAGATACGCAGTATTTT
CASSFSRSINTDTQYF
>NA|TRBJ2-5|NA|TRBV11-2
TGTGCCAGCAGCTTAGGTGGAACGACCCAAGAGACCCAGTACTTC
CASSLGGTTQETQYF
>NA|TRBJ2-1|TRBD1|TRBV5-5
TGTGCCAGCAGCTTGGCCACTTACAGGGGAAGGTCCTACAATGAGCAGTTCTTC
CASSLATYRGRSYNEQFF
>NA|TRBJ2-7|NA|TRBV6-1
TGTGCCAGCAGTGAATTAGGGGAGGCTTCCTACGAGCAGTACTTC
CASSELGEASYEQYF
>NA|TRBJ2-5|NA|TRBV5-1
TGCGCCAGCAGCACCCAGGGGGGGGCGGGAGAGACCCAGTACTTC
CASSTQGGAGETQYF
>few|TRBJ1-6|NA|TRBV6-1
TGTGCCAGCAGTGAACTGACCAAGGGTAATTCACCCCTCCACTTT
CASSELTKGNSPLHF
>NA|TRBJ2-1|NA|TRBV6-1
TGTGCCAGCAGTGAACAGGCAGCGAAGAATGAGCAGTTCTTC
CASSEQAAKNEQFF
>few|TRBJ1-3|NA|TRBV3-1/TRBV3-2
TGTGCCAGCAGCCAAGATGCAGGGTCGGCCGGAAACACCATATATTTT
CASSQDAGSAGNTIYF
>NA|TRBJ2-2|NA|TRBV6-6
TGTGCCAGCAGAACCGGGACGGGCGGGGAGCTGTTTTTT
CASRTGTGGELFF
>NA|TRBJ2-5|NA|TRBV7-2
TGTGCCAGCAGCTTAGAAGTCGCAAGGGGGAGGGAGACCCAGTACTTC
CASSLEVARGRETQYF
>NA|TRBJ2-7|NA|TRBV5-6
TGTGCCAGCAGCTTGATTCGCCTGCGACCCCACGAGCAGTACTTC
CASSLIRLRPHEQYF
>NA|TRBJ2-3|NA|TRBV5-4
TGTGCCAGCAGTGGAAGGGGGGACACAGATACGCAGTATTTT
CASSGRGDTDTQYF